Here is one T cell receptor beta chain with its context. The data stem from a study of blood T cell repertoires in COVID-19. Overall study: Sites in the United States, Italy and Spain provided acute and convalescent COVID-19 samples.

As processed by the authors: Reference gene primer amplification gave estimated nucleated cell counts. The data were produced by immunoSEQ multiplex PCR, yet TCRdb's version contains in-frame clones alone and is incomplete. V and J calls and clone size are given by that table; D and trimming were obtained from the DNA. Of around 370,000 clones in the sample, approximately 90% were seen once. Recovered participants had two consecutive negative NP/OP PCR tests, healthcare professional clearance, or symptom resolution. CDR1 is GTSNPN and CDR2 is SVGIG in the germline V gene (reference sequence). The length of the CDR3 is 12 residues. V lost 2 bases to trimming and J lost 7 bases, with 9 bases between them.

The clonotype originates from a woman younger than 35 who had recovered from COVID-19. The specimen sequenced was PBMCs or T cells enriched from blood (not recorded which). The chain uses TRBV30 and TRBJ2-4, with D hard to call. CDR3: CAWSSGSNIQYF. The CDR3 DNA sequence: TGTGCCTGGAGTTCGGGTTCGAACATTCAGTACTTC.